The clone carrying this T cell receptor (beta chain) showed up just a few times. Via MiXCR, TCRdb re-called the RT-PCR reads, giving one row per CDR3 protein. The sample holds about 230,000 distinct CDR3 sequences; around an eighth are singletons and the top ten take about 9.9%. The data were obtained in a study of patients and donors after allogeneic stem cell transplantation. The CDR3 spans 13 residues. V lost 2 bases, J lost 11 bases, and 13 bases lay in between. The germline CDR1 and CDR2 sequences are SGHTA and FQGTGA. This chain uses TRBV7-3 with TRBJ2-1, with unresolved D. Sequencing was carried out using blood, either unsorted or a sorted T cell fraction (not recorded which). The TCR sequence derives from a human donor who was either an allogeneic HSCT recipient or a stem cell or donor lymphocyte infusion donor (not recorded which). It is not recorded whose cells these are; they may come from a transplant donor. This CDR3 reads CASSLDTAKKQFF. DNA for the CDR3: TGTGCCAGCAGCTTAGATACGGCCAAAAAGCAGTTCTTC.